This T cell receptor (beta chain) appears in the sequencing data of a study of shared clonotypes between healthy human individuals. Study-wide context: Three plates each covered CD4 naive and memory; CD8 naive two, CD8 memory one. Study results and limitations: In general, naive subsets displayed greater estimated richness than memory subsets did.

The CDR3 is 14 amino acids long, termini counted. Per germline, CDR1 PRHDT and CDR2 FYEKMQ (reference sequence). TCRdb's copy holds only in-frame clones and misses some; the assay was immunoSEQ multiplex PCR. The sample includes hundreds of thousands of clones, roughly 87% of them seen just once. CCR7-negative CD45RA+ TemRA cells were combined with CD45RO+ cells to form CD8 memory. Worth noting for this clone: As yet, its antigen is unknown. The DNA is left out, because the CDR3 cannot be placed on it with certainty; the CDR3 is given as TCRdb lists it.

The source is a man younger than 30 in good health. Sequenced sample: memory CD8+ T cells sorted from blood. Indicated subset: CD45RO+ cells pooled with CCR7-negative TemRA cells. J is TRBJ2-5 and V is TRBV13; the D call in the table, TRBD1, was not verified against the DNA. The CDR3 loop is CASSVGRGSAHEYF.